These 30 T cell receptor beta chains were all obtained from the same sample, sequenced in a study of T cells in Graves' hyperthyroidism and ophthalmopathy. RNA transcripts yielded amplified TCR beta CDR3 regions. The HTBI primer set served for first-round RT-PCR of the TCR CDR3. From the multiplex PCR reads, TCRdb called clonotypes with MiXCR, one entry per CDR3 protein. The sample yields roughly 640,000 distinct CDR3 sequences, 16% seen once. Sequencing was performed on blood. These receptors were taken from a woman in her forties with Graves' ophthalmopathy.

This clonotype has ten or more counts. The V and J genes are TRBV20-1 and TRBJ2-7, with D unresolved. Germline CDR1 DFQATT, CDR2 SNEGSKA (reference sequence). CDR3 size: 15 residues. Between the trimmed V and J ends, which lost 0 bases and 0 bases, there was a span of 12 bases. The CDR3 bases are TGCAGTGCTAGAGATGTGGGGTCCAACTCCTACGAGCAGTACTTC. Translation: CSARDVGSNSYEQYF.

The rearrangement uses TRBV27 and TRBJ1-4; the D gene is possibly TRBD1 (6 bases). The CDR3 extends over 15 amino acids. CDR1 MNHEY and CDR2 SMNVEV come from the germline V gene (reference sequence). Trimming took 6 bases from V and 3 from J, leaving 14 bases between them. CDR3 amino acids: CASRGQTGANEKLFF. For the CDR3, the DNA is TGTGCCAGCAGGGGTCAGACAGGCGCTAATGAAAAACTGTTTTTT.

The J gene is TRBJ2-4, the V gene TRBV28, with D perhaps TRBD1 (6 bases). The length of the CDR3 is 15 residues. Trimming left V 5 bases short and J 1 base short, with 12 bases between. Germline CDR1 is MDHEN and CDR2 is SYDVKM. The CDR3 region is CASSLHDRAKNIQYF. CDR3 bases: TGTGCCAGCAGTCTTCACGACAGGGCCAAAAACATTCAGTACTTC.

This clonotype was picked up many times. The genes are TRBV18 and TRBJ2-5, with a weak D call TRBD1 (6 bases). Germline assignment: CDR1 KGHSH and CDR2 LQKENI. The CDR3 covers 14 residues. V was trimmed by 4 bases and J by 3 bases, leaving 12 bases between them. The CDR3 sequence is CASSHGQIKETQYF. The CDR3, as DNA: TGTGCCAGCTCACACGGACAGATAAAAGAGACCCAGTACTTC.

CDR3 sequence reads: CASSLHNGNTIYF. In DNA, the CDR3 is TGTGCCAGCAGCTTACACAATGGAAACACCATATATTTT. The genes are TRBV7-3 and TRBJ1-3; D unclear. The germline V gene has CDR1 SGHTA and CDR2 FQGTGA. Trimming shortened V by 2 bases and J by 3 bases, and 5 bases separated the two germline ends. The CDR3 runs 13 residues.

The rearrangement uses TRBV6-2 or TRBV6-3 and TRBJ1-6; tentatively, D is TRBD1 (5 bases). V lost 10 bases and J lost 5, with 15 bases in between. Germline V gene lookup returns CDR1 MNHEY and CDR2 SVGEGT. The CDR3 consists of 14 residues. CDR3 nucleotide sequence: TGTGCCACCACCACGGGGCCCCATAATTCACCCCTCCACTTT. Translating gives CATTTGPHNSPLHF.

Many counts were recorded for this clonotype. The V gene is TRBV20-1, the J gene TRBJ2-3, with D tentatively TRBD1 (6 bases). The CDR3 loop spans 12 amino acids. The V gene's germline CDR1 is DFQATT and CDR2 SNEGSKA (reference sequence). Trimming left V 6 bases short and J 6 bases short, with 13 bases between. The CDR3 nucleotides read TGCAGTGCCATTGAGGGGGAGGATACGCAGTATTTT. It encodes CSAIEGEDTQYF.

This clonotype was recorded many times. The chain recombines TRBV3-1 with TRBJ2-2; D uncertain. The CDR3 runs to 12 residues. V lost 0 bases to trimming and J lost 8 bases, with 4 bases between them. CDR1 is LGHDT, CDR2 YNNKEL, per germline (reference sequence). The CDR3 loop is CASSQELGELFF. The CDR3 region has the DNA TGTGCCAGCAGCCAAGAATTGGGGGAGCTGTTTTTT.

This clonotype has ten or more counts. For the CDR3, the DNA is TGTGCCAGCAGCCAAGACGGGGGAGGGGGGGCGGACGAGCAGTTCTTC. Protein sequence: CASSQDGGGGADEQFF. This rearrangement joins TRBV4-2 to TRBJ2-1; possibly TRBD2 for D (7 bases). The CDR3 length is 16 residues. Germline values: CDR1 LGHNA, CDR2 YNFKEQ. V lost 0 bases to trimming and J lost 10 bases, with 19 bases between them.

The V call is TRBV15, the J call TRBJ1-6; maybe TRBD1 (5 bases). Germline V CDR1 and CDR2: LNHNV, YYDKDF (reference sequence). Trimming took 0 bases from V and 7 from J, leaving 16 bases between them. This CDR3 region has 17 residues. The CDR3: CATSRDGAVGLNSPLHF. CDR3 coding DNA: TGTGCCACCAGCAGAGATGGGGCAGTCGGGCTGAATTCACCCCTCCACTTT.

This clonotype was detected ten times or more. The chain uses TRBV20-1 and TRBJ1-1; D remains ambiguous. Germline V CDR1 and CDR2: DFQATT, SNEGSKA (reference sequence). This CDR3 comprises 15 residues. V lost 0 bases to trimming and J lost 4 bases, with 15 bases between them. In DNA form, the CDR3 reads TGCAGTGCTAGAGATAAGCGCCAATTGGGCACTGAAGCTTTCTTT. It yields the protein CSARDKRQLGTEAFF.

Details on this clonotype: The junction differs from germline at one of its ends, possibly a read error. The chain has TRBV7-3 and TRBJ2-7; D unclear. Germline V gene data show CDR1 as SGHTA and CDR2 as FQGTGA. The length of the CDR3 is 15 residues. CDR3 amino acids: CARSLRSASGDEQYF. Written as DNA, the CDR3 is TGCGCCAGAAGCTTGAGGTCAGCGAGTGGCGACGAGCAGTACTTC.

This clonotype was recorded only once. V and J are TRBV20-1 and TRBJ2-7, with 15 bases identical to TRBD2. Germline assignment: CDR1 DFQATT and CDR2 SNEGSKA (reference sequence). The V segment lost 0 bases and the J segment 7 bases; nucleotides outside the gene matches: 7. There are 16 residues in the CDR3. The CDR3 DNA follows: TGCAGTGCTAGAGATCTCGGGACTAGCGGGGGGTGGGAGCAGTACTTC. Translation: CSARDLGTSGGWEQYF.

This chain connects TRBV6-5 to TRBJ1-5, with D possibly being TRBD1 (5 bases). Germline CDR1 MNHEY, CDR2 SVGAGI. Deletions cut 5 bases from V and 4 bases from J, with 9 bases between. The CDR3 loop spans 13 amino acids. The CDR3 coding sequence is TGTGCCAGCAGTATACAGGTGAATCAGCCCCAGCATTTT. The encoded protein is CASSIQVNQPQHF.

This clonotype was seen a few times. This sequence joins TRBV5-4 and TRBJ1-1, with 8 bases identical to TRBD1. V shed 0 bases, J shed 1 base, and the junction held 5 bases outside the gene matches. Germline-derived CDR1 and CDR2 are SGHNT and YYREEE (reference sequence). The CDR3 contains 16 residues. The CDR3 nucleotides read TGTGCCAGCAGCTTGGCGCGGACAGGGAGGAACACTGAAGCTTTCTTT. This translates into CASSLARTGRNTEAFF. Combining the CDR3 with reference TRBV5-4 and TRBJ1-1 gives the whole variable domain ETGVTQSPTHLIKTRGQQVTLRCSSQSGHNTVSWYQQALGQGPQFIFQYYREEENGRGNFPPRFSGLQFPNYSSELNVNALELDDSALYLCASSLARTGRNTEAFFGQGTRLTVV.

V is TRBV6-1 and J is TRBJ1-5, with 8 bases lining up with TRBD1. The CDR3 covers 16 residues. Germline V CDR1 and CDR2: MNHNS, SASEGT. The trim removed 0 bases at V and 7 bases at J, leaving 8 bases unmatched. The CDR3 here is CASSEALGQANQPQHF. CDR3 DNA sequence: TGTGCCAGCAGTGAAGCGCTGGGACAGGCAAACCAGCCCCAGCATTTT.

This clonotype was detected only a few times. The CDR3: CASSLLGLGATNEKLFF. CDR3 nucleotide sequence: TGTGCCAGCAGCTTGTTGGGTCTGGGGGCAACTAATGAAAAACTGTTTTTT. V gene TRBV5-8 combines with J gene TRBJ1-4, with a tentative D call TRBD1 (5 bases). The CDR3 loop spans 17 amino acids. Germline CDR1 and CDR2: SGHTS and YDEGEE. Trimming pared 1 base from V and 0 bases from J, leaving 13 bases between.

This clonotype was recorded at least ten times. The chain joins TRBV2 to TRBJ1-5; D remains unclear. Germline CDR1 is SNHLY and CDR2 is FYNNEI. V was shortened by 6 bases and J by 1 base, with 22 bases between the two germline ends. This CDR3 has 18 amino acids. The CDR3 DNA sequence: TGTGCCAGCAGAGGACGGTTGGGCCCACTGAAGAGCAATCAGCCCCAGCATTTT. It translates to CASRGRLGPLKSNQPQHF.

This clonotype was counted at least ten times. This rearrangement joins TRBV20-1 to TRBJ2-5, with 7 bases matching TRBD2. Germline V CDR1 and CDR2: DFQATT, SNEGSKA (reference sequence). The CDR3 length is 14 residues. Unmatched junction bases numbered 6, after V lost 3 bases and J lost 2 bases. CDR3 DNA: TGCAGTGCTAGCGGACTAGTCCTACAAGAGACCCAGTACTTC. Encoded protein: CSASGLVLQETQYF.

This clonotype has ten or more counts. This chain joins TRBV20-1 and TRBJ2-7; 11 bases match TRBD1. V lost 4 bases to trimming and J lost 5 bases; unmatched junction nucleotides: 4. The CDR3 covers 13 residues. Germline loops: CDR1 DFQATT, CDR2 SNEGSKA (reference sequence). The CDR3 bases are TGCAGTGCTAAAGGACAGGGGGCAGACGAGCAGTACTTC. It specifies CSAKGQGADEQYF.

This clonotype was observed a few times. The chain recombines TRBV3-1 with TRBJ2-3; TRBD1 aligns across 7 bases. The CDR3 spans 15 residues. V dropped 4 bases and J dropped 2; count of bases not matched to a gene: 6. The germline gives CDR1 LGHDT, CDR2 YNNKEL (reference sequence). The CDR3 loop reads CASSPRDRLTDTQYF. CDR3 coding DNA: TGTGCCAGCAGCCCCCGGGACAGACTCACAGATACGCAGTATTTT.

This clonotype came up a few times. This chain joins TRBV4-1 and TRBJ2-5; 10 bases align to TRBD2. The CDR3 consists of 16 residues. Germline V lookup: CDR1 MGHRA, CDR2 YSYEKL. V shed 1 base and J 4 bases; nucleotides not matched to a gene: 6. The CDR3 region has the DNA TGCGCCAGCAGCCAAGTGCTAGCGGGAGTGGGAGAGACCCAGTACTTC. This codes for CASSQVLAGVGETQYF.

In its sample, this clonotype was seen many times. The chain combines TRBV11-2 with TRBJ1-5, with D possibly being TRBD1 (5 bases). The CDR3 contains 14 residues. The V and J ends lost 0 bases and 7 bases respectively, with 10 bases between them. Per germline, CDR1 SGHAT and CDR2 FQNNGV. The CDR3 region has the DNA TGTGCCAGCAGCTTAGATGGGGGTCGGCAGCCCCAGCATTTT. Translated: CASSLDGGRQPQHF. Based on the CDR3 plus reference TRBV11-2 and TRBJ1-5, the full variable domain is EAGVAQSPRYKIIEKRQSVAFWCNPISGHATLYWYQQILGQGPKLLIQFQNNGVVDDSQLPKDRFSAERLKGVDSTLKIQPAKLEDSAVYLCASSLDGGRQPQHFGDGTRLSIL.

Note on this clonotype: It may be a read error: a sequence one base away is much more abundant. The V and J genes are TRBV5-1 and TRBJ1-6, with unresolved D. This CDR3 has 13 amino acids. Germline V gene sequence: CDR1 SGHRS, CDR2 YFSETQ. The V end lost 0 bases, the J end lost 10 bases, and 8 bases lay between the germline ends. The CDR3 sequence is CASSLGEGSPLHF. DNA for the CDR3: TGCGCCAGCAGCTTGGGAGAAGGCTCACCCCTCCACTTT.

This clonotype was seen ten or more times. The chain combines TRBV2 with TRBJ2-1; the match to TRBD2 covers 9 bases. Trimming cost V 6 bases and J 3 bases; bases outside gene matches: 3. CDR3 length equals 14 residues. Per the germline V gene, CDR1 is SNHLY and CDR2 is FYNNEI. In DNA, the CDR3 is TGTGCCAGCAGCCTAGCGGGGAACTACAATGAGCAGTTCTTC. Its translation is CASSLAGNYNEQFF.

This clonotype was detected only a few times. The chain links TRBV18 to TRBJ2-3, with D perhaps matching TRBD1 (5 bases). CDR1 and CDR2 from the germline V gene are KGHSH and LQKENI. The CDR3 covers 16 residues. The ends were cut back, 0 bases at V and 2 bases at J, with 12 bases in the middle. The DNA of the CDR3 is TGTGCCAGCTCACCACCGAAGGGGCGAATCACAGATACGCAGTATTTT. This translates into CASSPPKGRITDTQYF.

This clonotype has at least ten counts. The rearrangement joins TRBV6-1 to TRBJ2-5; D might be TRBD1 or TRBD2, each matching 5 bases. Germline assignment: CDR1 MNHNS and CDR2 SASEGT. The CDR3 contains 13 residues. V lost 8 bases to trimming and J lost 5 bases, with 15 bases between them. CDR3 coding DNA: TGTGCCAGCGGGACCTCCAGGCGGGAGACCCAGTACTTC. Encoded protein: CASGTSRRETQYF.

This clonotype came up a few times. The CDR3 here is CSVKGSGNEQFF. CDR3 DNA sequence: TGCAGCGTGAAGGGGTCCGGCAATGAGCAGTTCTTC. The gene calls are TRBV29-1 and TRBJ2-1; a weak D match, TRBD1 (5 bases). The CDR3 sequence is 12 residues long. Trimming pared 6 bases from V and 6 bases from J, leaving 12 bases between. Germline values: CDR1 SQVTM, CDR2 ANQGSEA.

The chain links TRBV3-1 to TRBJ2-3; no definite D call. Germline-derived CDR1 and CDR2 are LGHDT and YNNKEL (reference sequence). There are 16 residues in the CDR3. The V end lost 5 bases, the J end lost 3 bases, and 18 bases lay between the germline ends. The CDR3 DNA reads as TGTGCCAGCAGCTACCGCCCTATGGAGAGGACAGATACGCAGTATTTT. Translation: CASSYRPMERTDTQYF.

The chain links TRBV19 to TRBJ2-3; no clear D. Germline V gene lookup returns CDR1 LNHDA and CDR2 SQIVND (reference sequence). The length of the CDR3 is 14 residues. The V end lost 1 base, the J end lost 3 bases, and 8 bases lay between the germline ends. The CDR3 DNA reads TGTGCCAGTAGTATAGGGAAGGGAACAGATACGCAGTATTTT. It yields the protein CASSIGKGTDTQYF.